A selection of T cell receptor beta chains follows, all from one sample in a study of T cells after yellow fever vaccination. A single record per CDR3 protein comes from TCRdb applying MiXCR to the 5' RACE reads. The sample contains a few hundred thousand distinct CDR3 sequences, 3.5% to 4.5% of which appear only once. The specimen comprised PBMCs, sampled 5 days after the yellow fever booster vaccination. The receptors were sampled from a man younger than 30 who received the YFV17D yellow fever vaccine. Each CDR3 is given with its conserved first and last residue. The D gene is left open where the match is weak. Only some rows state a clone size, as once, few, many or a class for expanded clones.

j_gene,abundance,d_gene,v_gene,CDR3nt,CDR3aa
TRBJ2-7,many,NA,TRBV11-2,TGTGCCAGCAGCTCCGGGGGGCCAACCTACGAGCAGTACTTC,CASSSGGPTYEQYF
TRBJ2-2,many,NA,TRBV7-6,TGTGCCAGCAGCTTAGTGGCGAACACCGGGGAGCTGTTTTTT,CASSLVANTGELFF
TRBJ2-2,few,TRBD2,TRBV13,TGTGCCAGCAGCTTCCAACTAGCGGGGGACACCGGGGAGCTGTTTTTT,CASSFQLAGDTGELFF
TRBJ2-1,many,NA,TRBV6-2/TRBV6-3,TGTGCCAGCAGTTACGGCAGCCCGAGTGAGCAGTTCTTC,CASSYGSPSEQFF
TRBJ2-5,many,NA,TRBV5-1,TGCGCCAGCAGCGCAAATGGAGAGACCCAGTACTTC,CASSANGETQYF
TRBJ1-2,few,TRBD1,TRBV20-1,TGCAGTGCTACCTCGGGACAGGGTGGCGGCTATGGCTACACCTTC,CSATSGQGGGYGYTF
TRBJ2-3,many,TRBD1,TRBV5-1,TGCGCCAGCCGAGGACAGGGAATGAGCACAGATACGCAGTATTTT,CASRGQGMSTDTQYF
TRBJ2-7,many,NA,TRBV7-2,TGTGCCAGCAGCCTTAAAGACAGTCCGACCTACGAGCAGTACTTC,CASSLKDSPTYEQYF
TRBJ1-4,many,NA,TRBV7-9,TGTGCCAGCATCCGGACGGGAACTAATGAAAAACTGTTTTTT,CASIRTGTNEKLFF
TRBJ1-1,NA,NA,TRBV29-1,TGCAGCGTTGGGGAAGGCCCCGGTGAAGCTTTCTTT,CSVGEGPGEAFF
TRBJ1-2,many,NA,TRBV10-3,TGTGCCGTGACTGGGGTCGCCTATGGCTACACCTTC,CAVTGVAYGYTF
TRBJ1-1,NA,TRBD1,TRBV7-9,TGTGCCAGCACGTCCGGGACAGGACTTTGGGGCACTGAAGCTTTCTTT,CASTSGTGLWGTEAFF
TRBJ1-1,NA,NA,TRBV7-9,TGTGCCAGCGTCCTGGGGGCGAGCACTGAAGCTTTCTTT,CASVLGASTEAFF
TRBJ2-7,NA,NA,TRBV4-1,TGCGCCAGCAGCCAAGATAAACGCCAGAACTCCTACGAGCAGTACTTC,CASSQDKRQNSYEQYF
TRBJ2-1,many,NA,TRBV11-2,TGTGCCAGCAGCTTATTGTCCCCGGAGTACTACAATGAGCAGTTCTTC,CASSLLSPEYYNEQFF